Below, one T cell receptor beta chain is given with its context. This specimen comes from a study of blood T cell repertoires in COVID-19. This CDR3 spans 14 amino acids. From germline, CDR1 is MNHEY and CDR2 SVGAGI. V lost 8 bases and J lost 4, with 17 bases in between. Clones were sequenced by immunoSEQ multiplex PCR, and TCRdb holds only the in-frame ones, with some missing. Found here are 250,000 to 300,000 clones, roughly 80% of them singletons; the top ten hold about 5%. What was sequenced was PBMCs or T cells enriched from blood (not recorded which). The chain combines TRBV6-5 with TRBJ1-2; a weak D match, TRBD1 (5 bases). The source of this sequence is a man aged 35 to 55 who had been exposed to COVID-19. CDR3 in amino acids: CASWGTGRAYGYTF. DNA of the CDR3: TGTGCCAGCTGGGGCACTGGACGGGCCTATGGCTACACCTTC.